Below, one T cell receptor beta chain is given with its context. This record belongs to a study of blood T cell repertoires in COVID-19. V gave up 5 bases and J gave up 2 bases; unmatched junction bases: 12. CDR3 size: 16 residues. Germline lookup yields CDR1 MNHEY and CDR2 SVGEGT. Only in-frame clones appear in the TCRdb table, and some are missing; sequencing was by immunoSEQ multiplex PCR. The table shows about 270,000 clones, with 86% occurring only once. The sequenced sample was peripheral blood. This sequence originates from a middle-aged man who had recovered from COVID-19. The rearrangement links TRBV6-2 or TRBV6-3 to TRBJ2-7, with 7 bases aligning to TRBD1. This CDR3 reads CASSLGVLGGAYEQYF. For the CDR3, the DNA is TGTGCCAGCAGTCTAGGTGTATTAGGGGGCGCCTACGAGCAGTACTTC.